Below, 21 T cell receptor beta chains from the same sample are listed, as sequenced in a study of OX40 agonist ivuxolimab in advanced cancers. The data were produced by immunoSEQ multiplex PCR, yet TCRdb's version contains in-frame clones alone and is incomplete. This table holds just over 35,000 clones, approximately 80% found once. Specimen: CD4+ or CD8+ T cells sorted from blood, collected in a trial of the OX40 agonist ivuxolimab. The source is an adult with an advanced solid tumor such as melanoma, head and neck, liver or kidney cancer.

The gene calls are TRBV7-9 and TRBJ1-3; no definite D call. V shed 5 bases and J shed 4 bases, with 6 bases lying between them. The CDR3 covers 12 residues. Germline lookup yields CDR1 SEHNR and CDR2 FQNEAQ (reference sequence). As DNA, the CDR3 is TGTGCCAGCAGCACAAACGGAAACACCATATATTTT. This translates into CASSTNGNTIYF.

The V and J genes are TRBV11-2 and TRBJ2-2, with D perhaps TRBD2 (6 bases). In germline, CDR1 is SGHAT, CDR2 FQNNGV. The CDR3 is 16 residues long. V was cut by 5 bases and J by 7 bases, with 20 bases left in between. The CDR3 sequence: CASSPRRGPGGGELFF. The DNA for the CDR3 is TGTGCCAGCAGCCCCCGACGAGGCCCCGGGGGCGGGGAGCTGTTTTTT. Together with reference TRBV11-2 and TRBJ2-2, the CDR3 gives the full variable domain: EAGVAQSPRYKIIEKRQSVAFWCNPISGHATLYWYQQILGQGPKLLIQFQNNGVVDDSQLPKDRFSAERLKGVDSTLKIQPAKLEDSAVYLCASSPRRGPGGGELFFGEGSRLTVL.

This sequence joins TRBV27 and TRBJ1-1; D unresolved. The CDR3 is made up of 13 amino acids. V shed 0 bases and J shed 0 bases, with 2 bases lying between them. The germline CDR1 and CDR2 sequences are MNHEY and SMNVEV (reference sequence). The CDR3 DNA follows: TGTGCCAGCAGTTTATCACTGAACACTGAAGCTTTCTTT. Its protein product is CASSLSLNTEAFF.

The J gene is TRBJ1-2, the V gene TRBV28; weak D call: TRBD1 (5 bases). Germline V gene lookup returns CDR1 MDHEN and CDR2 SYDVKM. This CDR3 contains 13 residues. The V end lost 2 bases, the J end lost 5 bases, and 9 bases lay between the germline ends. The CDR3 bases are TGTGCCAGCAGTTTAGGAGGGGTGTATGGCTACACCTTC. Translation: CASSLGGVYGYTF.

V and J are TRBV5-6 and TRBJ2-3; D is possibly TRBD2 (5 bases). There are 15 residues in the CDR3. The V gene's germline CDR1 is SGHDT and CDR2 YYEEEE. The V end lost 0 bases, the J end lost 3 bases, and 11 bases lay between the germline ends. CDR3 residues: CASSLGLAGTDTQYF. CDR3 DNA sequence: TGTGCCAGCAGCTTGGGGCTAGCAGGAACAGATACGCAGTATTTT.

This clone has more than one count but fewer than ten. The CDR3 protein is CASRMTGVQYF. The CDR3 region has the DNA TGTGCAAGTCGCATGACAGGGGTTCAGTACTTC. The gene calls are TRBV12-2 and TRBJ2-4; the D call in the table, TRBD1, was not verified against the DNA. TRBV12-2 is a documented pseudogene. The CDR3 is 11 amino acids.

The CDR3 sequence: CASSGTALGSYEQYF. The CDR3 DNA follows: TGTGCCAGTAGTGGTACAGCCCTAGGATCCTACGAGCAGTACTTC. The V gene is TRBV19, the J gene TRBJ2-7; D is uncertain. The CDR3 has 15 residues. CDR1 is LNHDA and CDR2 is SQIVND in the germline V gene (reference sequence). V was trimmed by 5 bases and J by 1 base, leaving 15 bases between them.

The CDR3 loop reads CASSGDSGNTIYF. Written as DNA, the CDR3 is TGTGCCAGCAGCGGCGATTCTGGAAACACCATATATTTT. This chain joins TRBV7-7 and TRBJ1-3; D unresolved. CDR1 is SSHAT, CDR2 FNYEAQ, per germline (reference sequence). This CDR3 region has 13 residues. The germline V and J ends were trimmed by 5 bases and 1 base, with 6 bases remaining between them.

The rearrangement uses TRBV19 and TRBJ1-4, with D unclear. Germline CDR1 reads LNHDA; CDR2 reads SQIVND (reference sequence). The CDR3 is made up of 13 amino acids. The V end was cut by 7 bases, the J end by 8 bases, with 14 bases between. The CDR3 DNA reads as TGTGCCAGTACCCGAGCTATATACGAAAAACTGTTTTTT. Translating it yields CASTRAIYEKLFF. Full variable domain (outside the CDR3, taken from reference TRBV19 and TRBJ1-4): DGGITQSPKYLFRKEGQNVTLSCEQNLNHDAMYWYRQDPGQGLRLIYYSQIVNDFQKGDIAEGYSVSREKKESFPLTVTSAQKNPTAFYLCASTRAIYEKLFFGSGTQLSVL.

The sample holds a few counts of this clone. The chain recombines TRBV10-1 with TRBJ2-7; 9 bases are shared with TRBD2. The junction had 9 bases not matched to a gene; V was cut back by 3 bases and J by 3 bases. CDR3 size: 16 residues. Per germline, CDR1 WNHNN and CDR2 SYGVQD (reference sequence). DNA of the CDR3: TGCGCCAGCAGTGATTTTAGGGCTAGCGGGAACTACGAGCAGTACTTC. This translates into CASSDFRASGNYEQYF.

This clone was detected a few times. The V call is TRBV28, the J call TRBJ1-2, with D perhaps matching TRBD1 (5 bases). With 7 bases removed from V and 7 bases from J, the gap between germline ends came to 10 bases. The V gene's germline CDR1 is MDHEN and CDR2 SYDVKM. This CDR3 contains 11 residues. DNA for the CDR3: TGTGCCAGCACCCAGGGTGCTGGCTACACCTTC. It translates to CASTQGAGYTF.

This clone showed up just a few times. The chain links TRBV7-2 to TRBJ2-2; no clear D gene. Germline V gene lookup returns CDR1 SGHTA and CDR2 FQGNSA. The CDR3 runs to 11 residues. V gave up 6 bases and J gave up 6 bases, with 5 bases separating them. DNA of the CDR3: TGTGCCAGCAGGGTGGCCGGGGAGCTGTTTTTT. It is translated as CASRVAGELFF.

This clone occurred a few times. CDR3 bases: TGTGCCAGCAGCTCCACAGGGGGGGCGGACACCGGGGAGCTGTTTTTT. Translated: CASSSTGGADTGELFF. The chain is built from TRBV11-1 and TRBJ2-2, with D perhaps matching TRBD1 (8 bases). Germline V CDR1 and CDR2: SGHAT, FQDESV (reference sequence). The V end lost 4 bases, the J end lost 3 bases, and 15 bases lay between the germline ends. The CDR3 is 16 residues long. The variable domain in full, completed from reference TRBV11-1 and TRBJ2-2, reads EAEVAQSPRYKITEKSQAVAFWCDPISGHATLYWYRQILGQGPELLVQFQDESVVDDSQLPKDRFSAERLKGVDSTLKIQPAELGDSAMYLCASSSTGGADTGELFFGEGSRLTVL.

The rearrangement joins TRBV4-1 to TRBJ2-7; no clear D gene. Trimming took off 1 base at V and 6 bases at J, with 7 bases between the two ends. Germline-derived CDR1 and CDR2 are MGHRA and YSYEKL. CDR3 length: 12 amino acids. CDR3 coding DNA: TGCGCCAGCAGCCAAGTGGAACGCGAGCAGTACTTC. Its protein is CASSQVEREQYF.

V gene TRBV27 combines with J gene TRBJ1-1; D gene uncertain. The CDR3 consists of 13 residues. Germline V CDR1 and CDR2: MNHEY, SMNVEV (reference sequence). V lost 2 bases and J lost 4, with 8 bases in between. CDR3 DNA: TGTGCCAGCAGTTTACGGGAGGGCACTGAAGCTTTCTTT. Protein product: CASSLREGTEAFF.

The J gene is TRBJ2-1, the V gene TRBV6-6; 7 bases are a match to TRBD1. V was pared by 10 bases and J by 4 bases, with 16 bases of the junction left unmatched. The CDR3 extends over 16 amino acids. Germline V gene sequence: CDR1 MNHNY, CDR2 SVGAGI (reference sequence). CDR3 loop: CATEVHSGTDYNEQFF. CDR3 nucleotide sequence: TGTGCCACGGAGGTACACAGTGGGACAGATTACAATGAGCAGTTCTTC.

The CDR3 reads CASRQSVGTGELFF. The CDR3 DNA follows: TGCGCCAGCAGACAAAGTGTGGGCACCGGGGAGCTGTTTTTT. The chain couples TRBV23-1 to TRBJ2-2; unclear D gene. TRBV23-1 is given ORF status, its function remaining uncertain. Trimming shortened V by 6 bases and J by 4 bases, and 12 bases separated the two germline ends. This CDR3 has 14 residues.

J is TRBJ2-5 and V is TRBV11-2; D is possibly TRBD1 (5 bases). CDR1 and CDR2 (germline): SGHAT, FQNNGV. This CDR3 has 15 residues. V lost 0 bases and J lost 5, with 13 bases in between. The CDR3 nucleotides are TGTGCCAGCAGCTTAGATAGTTCAGGGCGGGAGACCCAGTACTTC. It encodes CASSLDSSGRETQYF.

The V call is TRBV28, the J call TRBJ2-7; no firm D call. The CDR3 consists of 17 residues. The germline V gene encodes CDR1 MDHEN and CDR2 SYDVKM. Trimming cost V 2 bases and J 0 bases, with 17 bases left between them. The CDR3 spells CASSLSFRQASSYEQYF. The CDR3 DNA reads TGTGCCAGCAGTTTAAGTTTCCGGCAGGCCAGCTCCTACGAGCAGTACTTC.

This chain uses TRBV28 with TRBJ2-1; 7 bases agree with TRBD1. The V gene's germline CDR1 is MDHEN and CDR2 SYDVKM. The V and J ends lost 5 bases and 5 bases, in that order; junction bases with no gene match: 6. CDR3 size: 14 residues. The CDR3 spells CASSPPGQNNEQFF. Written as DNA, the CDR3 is TGTGCCAGCAGTCCTCCGGGACAGAACAATGAGCAGTTCTTC.

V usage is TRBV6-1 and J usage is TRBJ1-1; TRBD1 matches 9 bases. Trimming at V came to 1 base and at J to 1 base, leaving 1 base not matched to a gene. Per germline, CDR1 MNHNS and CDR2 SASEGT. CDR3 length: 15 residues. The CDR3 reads CASSEEGQGNTEAFF. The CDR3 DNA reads TGTGCCAGCAGTGAAGAGGGACAGGGGAACACTGAAGCTTTCTTT.